This T cell receptor beta chain was documented in a study of blood T cell repertoires in COVID-19. Turning to the study itself: Acute and convalescent COVID-19 samples came from the United States, Italy and Spain. In each case, the material was cDNA or gDNA derived from T cells, B-cell-depleted T cells, or PBMCs.

Measured with immunoSEQ multiplex PCR; TCRdb has only the in-frame clones, and not every one. Of 97,000 or so clones listed, approximately 92% were seen once; the top ten hold roughly 4.2%. The CDR3 loop spans 13 amino acids. The V gene's germline CDR1 is KGHSH and CDR2 LQKENI. V dropped 3 bases and J dropped 9 bases, with 12 bases sitting between them. V gene TRBV18 combines with J gene TRBJ2-1; tentative D call: TRBD2 (6 bases). The source material was peripheral blood. This TCR derives from a man younger than 35 with acute or convalescent COVID-19. CDR3 DNA: TGTGCCAGCTCACCCGCGGGAATACCTGAGCAGTTCTTC. Residues: CASSPAGIPEQFF.